The TCR beta chain under discussion was sequenced for a study of cytomegalovirus exposure and HLA in healthy donors. The CDR3 is 15 residues long. Germline-derived CDR1 and CDR2 are SGHVS and FNYEAQ. V was trimmed by 1 base and J by 4 bases, leaving 13 bases between them. PCR employed 60 Vbeta and 13 Jbeta primers. Produced via immunoSEQ multiplex PCR; TCRdb's table is partial and in-frame only. The record lists some 70,000 clones, of which the ten most abundant hold under 0.9%. Note on this clone: Antigen unknown.

Whole-study findings and limits: The dataset shows that most TCR sequences were rare, while some public TCRs occurred in many donors.

Sequenced: PBMCs. The genes are TRBV7-6 and TRBJ2-5, with D perhaps matching TRBD2 (6 bases). The receptor was derived from a boy between 5 and 17 years old in good health and CMV-seronegative. CDR3 amino acids: CASSLGEDHIETQYF. CDR3 DNA sequence: TGTGCCAGCAGCTTAGGGGAGGACCATATAGAGACCCAGTACTTC.